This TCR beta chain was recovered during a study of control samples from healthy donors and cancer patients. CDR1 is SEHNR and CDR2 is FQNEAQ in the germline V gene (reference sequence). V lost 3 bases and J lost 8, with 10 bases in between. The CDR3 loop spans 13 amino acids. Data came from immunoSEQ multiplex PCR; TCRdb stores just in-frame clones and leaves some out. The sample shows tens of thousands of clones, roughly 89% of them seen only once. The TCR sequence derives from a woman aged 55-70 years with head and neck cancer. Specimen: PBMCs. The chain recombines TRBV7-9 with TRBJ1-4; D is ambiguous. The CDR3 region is CASSFQSGEKLFF. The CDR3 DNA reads TGTGCCAGCAGCTTTCAGTCCGGGGAAAAACTGTTTTTT. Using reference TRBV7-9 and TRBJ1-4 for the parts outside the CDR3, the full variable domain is DTGVSQNPRHKITKRGQNVTFRCDPISEHNRLYWYRQTLGQGPEFLTYFQNEAQLEKSRLLSDRFSAERPKGSFSTLEIQRTEQGDSAMYLCASSFQSGEKLFFGSGTQLSVL.